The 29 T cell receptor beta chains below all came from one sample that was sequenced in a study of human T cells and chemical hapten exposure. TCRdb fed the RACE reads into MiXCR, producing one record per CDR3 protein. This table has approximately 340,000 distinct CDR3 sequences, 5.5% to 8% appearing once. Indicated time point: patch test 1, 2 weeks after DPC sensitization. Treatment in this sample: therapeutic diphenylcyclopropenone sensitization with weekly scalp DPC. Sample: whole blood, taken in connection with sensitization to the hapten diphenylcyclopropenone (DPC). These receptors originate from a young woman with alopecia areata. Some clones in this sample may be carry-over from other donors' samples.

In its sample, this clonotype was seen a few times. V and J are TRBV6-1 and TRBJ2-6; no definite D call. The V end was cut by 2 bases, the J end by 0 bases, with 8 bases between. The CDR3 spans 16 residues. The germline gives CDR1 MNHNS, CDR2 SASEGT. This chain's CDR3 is CASSESPGSGANVLTF. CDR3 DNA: TGTGCCAGCAGTGAATCCCCAGGCTCTGGGGCCAACGTCCTGACTTTC.

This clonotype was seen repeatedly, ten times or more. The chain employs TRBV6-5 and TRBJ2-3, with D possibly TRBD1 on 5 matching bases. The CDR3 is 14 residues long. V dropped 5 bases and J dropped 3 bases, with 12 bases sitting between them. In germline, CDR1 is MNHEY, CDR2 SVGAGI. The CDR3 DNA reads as TGTGCCAGCAGTCTTCAGACAGATACAGATACGCAGTATTTT. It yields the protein CASSLQTDTDTQYF.

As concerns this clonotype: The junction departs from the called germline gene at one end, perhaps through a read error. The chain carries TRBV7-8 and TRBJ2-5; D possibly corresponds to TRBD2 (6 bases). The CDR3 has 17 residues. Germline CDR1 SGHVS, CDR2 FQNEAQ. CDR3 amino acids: CASSPTPGSSVGENQYF. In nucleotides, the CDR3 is TGTGCCAGCAGCCCCACCCCGGGCTCTAGCGTCGGGGAGAACCAGTACTTC.

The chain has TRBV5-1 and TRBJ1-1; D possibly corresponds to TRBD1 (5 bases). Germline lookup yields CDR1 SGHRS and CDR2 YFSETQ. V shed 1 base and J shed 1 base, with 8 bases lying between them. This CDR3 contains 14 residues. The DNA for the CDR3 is TGCGCCAGCAGCTTGAGAGGGGAGAACACTGAAGCTTTCTTT. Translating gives CASSLRGENTEAFF.

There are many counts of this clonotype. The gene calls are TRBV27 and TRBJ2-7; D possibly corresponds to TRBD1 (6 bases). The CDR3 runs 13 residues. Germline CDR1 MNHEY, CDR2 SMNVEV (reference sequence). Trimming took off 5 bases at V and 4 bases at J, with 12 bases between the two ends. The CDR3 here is CASSRDRPYEQYF. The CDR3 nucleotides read TGTGCCAGCAGTCGAGACAGGCCGTACGAGCAGTACTTC.

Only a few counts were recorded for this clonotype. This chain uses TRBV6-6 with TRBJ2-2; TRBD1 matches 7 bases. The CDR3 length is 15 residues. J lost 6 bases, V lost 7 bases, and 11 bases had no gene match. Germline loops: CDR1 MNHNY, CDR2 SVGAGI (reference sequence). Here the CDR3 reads CASTLDRRGAGELFF. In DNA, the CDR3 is TGTGCCAGCACCCTGGACAGGCGTGGGGCCGGGGAGCTGTTTTTT.

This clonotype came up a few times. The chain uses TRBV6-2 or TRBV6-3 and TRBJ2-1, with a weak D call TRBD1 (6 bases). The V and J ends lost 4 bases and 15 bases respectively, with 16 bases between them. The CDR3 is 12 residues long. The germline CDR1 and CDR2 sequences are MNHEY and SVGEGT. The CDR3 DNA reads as TGTGCCAGCAGTTTTCGACAGGCCAGGCCGTTCTTC. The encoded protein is CASSFRQARPFF.

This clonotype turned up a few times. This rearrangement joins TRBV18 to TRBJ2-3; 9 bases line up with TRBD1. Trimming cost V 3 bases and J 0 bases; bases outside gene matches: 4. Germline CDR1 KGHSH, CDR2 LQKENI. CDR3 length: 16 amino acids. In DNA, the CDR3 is TGTGCCAGCTCACCTTCCGGGACAGGGAGCACAGATACGCAGTATTTT. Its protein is CASSPSGTGSTDTQYF.

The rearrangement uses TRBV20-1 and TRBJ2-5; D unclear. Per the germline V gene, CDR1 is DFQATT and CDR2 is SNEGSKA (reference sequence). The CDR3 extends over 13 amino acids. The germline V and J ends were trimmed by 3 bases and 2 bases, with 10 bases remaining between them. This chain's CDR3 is CSARPGTQETQYF. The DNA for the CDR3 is TGCAGTGCTAGGCCCGGAACACAAGAGACCCAGTACTTC.

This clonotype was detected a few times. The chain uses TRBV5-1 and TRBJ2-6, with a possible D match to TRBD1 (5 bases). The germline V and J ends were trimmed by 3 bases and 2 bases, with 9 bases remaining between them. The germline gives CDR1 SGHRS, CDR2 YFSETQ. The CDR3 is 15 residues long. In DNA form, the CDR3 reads TGCGCCAGCAGCTGGTCAGGGACTGGGGCCAACGTCCTGACTTTC. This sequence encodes CASSWSGTGANVLTF.

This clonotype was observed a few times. CDR3 sequence (DNA): TGCGCCAGCAGCTTGGGCAGGGGCGGTAATGAAAAACTGTTTTTT. This encodes CASSLGRGGNEKLFF. The chain has TRBV5-1 and TRBJ1-4; D may be TRBD1 (6 bases). With 0 bases removed from V and 4 bases from J, the gap between germline ends came to 10 bases. The germline V gene has CDR1 SGHRS and CDR2 YFSETQ. The CDR3 length is 15 residues.

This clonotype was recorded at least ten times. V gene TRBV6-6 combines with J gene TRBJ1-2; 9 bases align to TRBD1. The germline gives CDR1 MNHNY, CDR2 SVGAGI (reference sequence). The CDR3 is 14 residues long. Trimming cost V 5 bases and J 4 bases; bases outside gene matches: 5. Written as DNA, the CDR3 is TGTGCCAGCAGTCTGGACAGGGGAGCCTATGGCTACACCTTC. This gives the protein CASSLDRGAYGYTF.

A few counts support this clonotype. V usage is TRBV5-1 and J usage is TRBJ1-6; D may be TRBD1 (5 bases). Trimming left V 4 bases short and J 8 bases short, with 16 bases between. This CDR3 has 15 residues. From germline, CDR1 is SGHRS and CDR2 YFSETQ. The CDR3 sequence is CASSQDQGVDSPLHF. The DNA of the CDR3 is TGCGCCAGCAGCCAAGATCAGGGCGTCGATTCACCCCTCCACTTT.

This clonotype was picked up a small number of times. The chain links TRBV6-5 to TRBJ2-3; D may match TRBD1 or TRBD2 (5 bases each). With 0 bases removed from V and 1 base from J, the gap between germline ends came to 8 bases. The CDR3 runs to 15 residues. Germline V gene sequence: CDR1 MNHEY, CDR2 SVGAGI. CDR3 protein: CASSYSGDRTDTQYF. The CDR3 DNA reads TGTGCCAGCAGTTACTCGGGGGACCGCACAGATACGCAGTATTTT.

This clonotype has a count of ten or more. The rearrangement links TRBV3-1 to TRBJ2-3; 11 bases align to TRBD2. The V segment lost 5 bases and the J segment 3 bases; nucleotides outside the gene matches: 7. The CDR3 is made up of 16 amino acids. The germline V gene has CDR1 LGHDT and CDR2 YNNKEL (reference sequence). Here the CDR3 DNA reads TGTGCCAGCAGCAAAGGGACTAGCGGAGGAACAGATACGCAGTATTTT. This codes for CASSKGTSGGTDTQYF.

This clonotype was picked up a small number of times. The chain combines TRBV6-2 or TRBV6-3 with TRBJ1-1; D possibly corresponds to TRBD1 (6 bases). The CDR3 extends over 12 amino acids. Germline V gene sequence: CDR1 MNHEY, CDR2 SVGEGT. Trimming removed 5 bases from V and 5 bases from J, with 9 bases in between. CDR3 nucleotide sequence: TGTGCCAGCAGTCCAGGGGAGACTGAAGCTTTCTTT. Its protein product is CASSPGETEAFF.

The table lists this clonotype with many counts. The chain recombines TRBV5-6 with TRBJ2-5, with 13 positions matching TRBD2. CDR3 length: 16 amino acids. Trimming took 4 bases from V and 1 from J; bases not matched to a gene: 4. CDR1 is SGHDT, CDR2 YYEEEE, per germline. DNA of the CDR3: TGTGCCAGCAGCAATCGACTAGCGGGGGGCCAAGAGACCCAGTACTTC. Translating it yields CASSNRLAGGQETQYF.

This chain's CDR3 is CASSRPPGQSYEQYF. CDR3 nucleotide sequence: TGTGCCAGTTCAAGGCCGCCGGGACAGTCCTACGAGCAGTACTTC. The chain joins TRBV7-2 to TRBJ2-7, with TRBD1 matching 7 bases. The CDR3 is made up of 15 amino acids. Germline lookup yields CDR1 SGHTA and CDR2 FQGNSA. V lost 9 bases and J lost 1; bases outside the gene matches: 12.

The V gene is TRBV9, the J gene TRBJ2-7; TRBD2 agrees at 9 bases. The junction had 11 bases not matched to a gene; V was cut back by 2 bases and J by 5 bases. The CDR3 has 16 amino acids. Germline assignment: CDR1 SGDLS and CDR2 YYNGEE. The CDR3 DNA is TGTGCCAGCAGCGTTCAAGCGGGGGGCCCCAGGGACGAGCAGTACTTC. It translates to CASSVQAGGPRDEQYF.

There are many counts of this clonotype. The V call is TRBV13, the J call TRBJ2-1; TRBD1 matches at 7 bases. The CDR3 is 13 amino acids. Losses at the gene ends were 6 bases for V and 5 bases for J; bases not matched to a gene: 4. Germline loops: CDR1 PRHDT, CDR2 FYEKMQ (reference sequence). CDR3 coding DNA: TGTGCCAGCAGGGCACAGGGGAACAATGAGCAGTTCTTC. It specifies CASRAQGNNEQFF.

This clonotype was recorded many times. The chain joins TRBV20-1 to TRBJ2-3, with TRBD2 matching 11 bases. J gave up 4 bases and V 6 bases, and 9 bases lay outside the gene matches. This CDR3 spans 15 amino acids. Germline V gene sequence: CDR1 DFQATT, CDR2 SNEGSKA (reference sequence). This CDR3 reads CSAHNSGGASDTQYF. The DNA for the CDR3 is TGCAGTGCCCACAATAGCGGGGGGGCGTCAGATACGCAGTATTTT.

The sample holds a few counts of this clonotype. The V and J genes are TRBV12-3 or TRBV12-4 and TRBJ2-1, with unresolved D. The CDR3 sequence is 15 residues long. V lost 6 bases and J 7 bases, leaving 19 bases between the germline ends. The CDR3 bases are TGTGCCAGCAGGGCTGGCGCGGATCTACGGAATGAGCAGTTCTTC. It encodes CASRAGADLRNEQFF.

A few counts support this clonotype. The CDR3 coding sequence is TGTGCCAGCAGTGAAAGGGGGGTTGGTCCCACAGATACGCAGTATTTT. Amino acid sequence: CASSERGVGPTDTQYF. The chain employs TRBV2 and TRBJ2-3; possibly TRBD1 or TRBD2 for D (6 bases each). This CDR3 is 16 amino acids long. Trimming pared 2 bases from V and 2 bases from J, leaving 14 bases between. Per germline, CDR1 SNHLY and CDR2 FYNNEI.

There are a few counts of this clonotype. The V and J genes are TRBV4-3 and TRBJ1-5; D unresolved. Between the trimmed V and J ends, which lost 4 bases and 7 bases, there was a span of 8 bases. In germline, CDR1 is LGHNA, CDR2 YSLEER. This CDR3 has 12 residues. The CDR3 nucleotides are TGCGCCAGCAGCCCTTACCTGCAGCCCCAGCATTTT. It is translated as CASSPYLQPQHF.

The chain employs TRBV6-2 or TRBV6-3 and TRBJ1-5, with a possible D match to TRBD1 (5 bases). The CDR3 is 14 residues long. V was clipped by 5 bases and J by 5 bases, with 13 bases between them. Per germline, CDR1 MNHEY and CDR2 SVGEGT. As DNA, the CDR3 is TGTGCCAGCAGTCCGCGCGGGACCTATCAGCCCCAGCATTTT. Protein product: CASSPRGTYQPQHF.

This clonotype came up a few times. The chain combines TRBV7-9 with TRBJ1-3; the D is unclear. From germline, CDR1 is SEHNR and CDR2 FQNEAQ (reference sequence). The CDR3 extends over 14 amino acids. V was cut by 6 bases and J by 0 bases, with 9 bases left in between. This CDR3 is CASRVTNSGNTIYF. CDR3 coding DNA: TGTGCCAGCAGAGTGACGAACTCTGGAAACACCATATATTTT.

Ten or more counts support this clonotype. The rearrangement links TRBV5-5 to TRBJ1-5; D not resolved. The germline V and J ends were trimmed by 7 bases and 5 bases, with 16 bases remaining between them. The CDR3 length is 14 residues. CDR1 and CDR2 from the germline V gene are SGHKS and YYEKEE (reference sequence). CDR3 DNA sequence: TGTGCCAGCGGCGTCCGACCGATTGATCAGCCCCAGCATTTT. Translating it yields CASGVRPIDQPQHF. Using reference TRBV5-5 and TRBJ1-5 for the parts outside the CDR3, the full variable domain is DAGVTQSPTHLIKTRGQQVTLRCSPISGHKSVSWYQQVLGQGPQFIFQYYEKEERGRGNFPDRFSARQFPNYSSELNVNALLLGDSALYLCASGVRPIDQPQHFGDGTRLSIL.

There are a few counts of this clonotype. CDR3 sequence: CASRAPSTEAFF. The CDR3 bases are TGTGCCAGCAGGGCCCCGAGCACTGAAGCTTTCTTT. V gene TRBV6-5 combines with J gene TRBJ1-1; the D is unclear. This CDR3 is built from 12 residues. Germline lookup yields CDR1 MNHEY and CDR2 SVGAGI. Trimming removed 6 bases from V and 4 bases from J, with 9 bases in between.

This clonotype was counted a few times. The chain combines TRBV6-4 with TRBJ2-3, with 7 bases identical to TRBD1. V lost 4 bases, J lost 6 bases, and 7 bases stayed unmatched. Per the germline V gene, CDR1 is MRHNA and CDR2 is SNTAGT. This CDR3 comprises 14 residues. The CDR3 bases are TGTGCCAGCAGTGCCCAAGGGGGCGCGGATACGCAGTATTTT. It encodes CASSAQGGADTQYF.